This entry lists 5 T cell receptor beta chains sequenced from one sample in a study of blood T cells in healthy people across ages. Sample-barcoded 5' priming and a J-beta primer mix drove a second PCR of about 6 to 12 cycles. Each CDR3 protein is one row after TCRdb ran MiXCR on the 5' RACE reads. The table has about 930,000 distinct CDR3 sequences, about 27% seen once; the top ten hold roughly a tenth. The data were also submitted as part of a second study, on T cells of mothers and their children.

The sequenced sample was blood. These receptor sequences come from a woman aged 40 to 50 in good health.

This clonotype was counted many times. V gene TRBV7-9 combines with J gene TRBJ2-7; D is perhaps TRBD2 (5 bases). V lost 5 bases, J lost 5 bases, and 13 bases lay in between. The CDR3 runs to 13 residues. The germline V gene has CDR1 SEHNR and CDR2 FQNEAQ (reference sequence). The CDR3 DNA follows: TGTGCCAGCAGCCCCGGAGGTGTGAACGAGCAGTACTTC. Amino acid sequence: CASSPGGVNEQYF.

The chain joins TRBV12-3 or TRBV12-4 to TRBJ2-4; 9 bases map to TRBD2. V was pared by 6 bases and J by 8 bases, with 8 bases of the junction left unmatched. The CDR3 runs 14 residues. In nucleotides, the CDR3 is TGTGCCAGCAGCCCCCGCGGGGGGGGAGACATTCAGTACTTC. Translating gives CASSPRGGGDIQYF.

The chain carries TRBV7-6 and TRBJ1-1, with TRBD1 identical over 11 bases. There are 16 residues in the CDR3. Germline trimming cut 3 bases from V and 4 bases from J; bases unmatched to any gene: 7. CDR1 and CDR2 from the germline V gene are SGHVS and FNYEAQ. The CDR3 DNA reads TGTGCCAGCAGCTTTAGGGACAGGGGGTATGGCACTGAAGCTTTCTTT. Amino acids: CASSFRDRGYGTEAFF.

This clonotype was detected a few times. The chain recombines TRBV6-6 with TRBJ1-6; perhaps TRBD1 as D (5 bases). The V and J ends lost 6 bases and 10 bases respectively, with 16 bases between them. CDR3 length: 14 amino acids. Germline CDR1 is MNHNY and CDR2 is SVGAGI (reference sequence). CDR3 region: CASRTSGERSPLHF. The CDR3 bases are TGTGCCAGCAGGACCTCGGGGGAGAGGTCACCCCTCCACTTT.

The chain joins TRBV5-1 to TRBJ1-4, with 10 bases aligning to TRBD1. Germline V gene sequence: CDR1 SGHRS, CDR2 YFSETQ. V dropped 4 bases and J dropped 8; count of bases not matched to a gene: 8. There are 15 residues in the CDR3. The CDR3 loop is CASSLTGQGVEKLFF. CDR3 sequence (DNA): TGCGCCAGCAGCCTAACCGGACAGGGGGTCGAAAAACTGTTTTTT.